This entry lists 30 T cell receptor beta chains sequenced from one sample in a study of blood T cell repertoires in COVID-19. Produced via immunoSEQ multiplex PCR; TCRdb's table is partial and in-frame only. The table includes approximately 200,000 clones, 85% detected once. The specimen sequenced was PBMCs or T cells enriched from blood (not recorded which). Receptors originate from a man aged 35-49 years who had recovered from COVID-19.

The chain combines TRBV30 with TRBJ2-7; the match to TRBD2 covers 7 bases. The CDR3 loop spans 14 amino acids. J lost 2 bases, V lost 0 bases, and 4 bases had no gene match. The germline CDR1 and CDR2 sequences are GTSNPN and SVGIG (reference sequence). The CDR3 region is CAWSVHSGAYEQYF. The CDR3 coding sequence is TGTGCCTGGAGTGTACACAGCGGGGCCTACGAGCAGTACTTC.

A few counts support this clone. The gene calls are TRBV5-1 and TRBJ2-1; tentatively, D is TRBD1 (7 bases). Germline V gives CDR1 SGHRS, CDR2 YFSETQ. The CDR3 covers 14 residues. V was pared by 6 bases and J by 7 bases, with 17 bases between. The chain's CDR3 is CASTPLTGTNEQFF. CDR3 sequence (DNA): TGCGCCAGCACCCCTCTGACAGGGACTAATGAGCAGTTCTTC.

This clone has only a few counts. This rearrangement joins TRBV7-9 to TRBJ2-2; D is possibly TRBD2 (5 bases). V gave up 0 bases and J gave up 3 bases, with 14 bases separating them. The germline V gene has CDR1 SEHNR and CDR2 FQNEAQ (reference sequence). There are 17 residues in the CDR3. The CDR3 DNA reads TGTGCCAGCAGCTTAGCAGTGTCGGACTTCTACACCGGGGAGCTGTTTTTT. Residues: CASSLAVSDFYTGELFF.

This sequence joins TRBV18 and TRBJ1-5; possible D gene TRBD1, 6 bases. Germline V lookup: CDR1 KGHSH, CDR2 LQKENI. This CDR3 is built from 15 residues. With 6 bases removed from V and 0 bases from J, the gap between germline ends came to 12 bases. The CDR3 coding sequence is TGTGCCAGCTCCCAAGGGGGTTATAGCAATCAGCCCCAGCATTTT. Its protein is CASSQGGYSNQPQHF.

CDR3: CASSPDSRSYEQYF. Written as DNA, the CDR3 is TGTGCCAGCTCACCGGACTCGAGGTCCTACGAGCAGTACTTC. The V and J genes are TRBV18 and TRBJ2-7; D possibly corresponds to TRBD2 (5 bases). V lost 3 bases to trimming and J lost 1 base, with 10 bases between them. Looked up from germline, CDR1 is KGHSH and CDR2 is LQKENI. The CDR3 covers 14 residues.

For the CDR3, the DNA is TGTGCCAGCAGTTTAGGTGGGACAAACACAGATACGCAGTATTTT. As protein: CASSLGGTNTDTQYF. The V gene is TRBV6-2 or TRBV6-3, the J gene TRBJ2-3; the D gene is possibly TRBD1 (6 bases). The CDR3 spans 15 residues. V lost 4 bases, J lost 2 bases, and 13 bases lay in between. Germline values: CDR1 MNHEY, CDR2 SVGEGT.

The chain is built from TRBV5-4 and TRBJ2-5, with TRBD2 identical over 7 bases. From germline, CDR1 is SGHNT and CDR2 YYREEE (reference sequence). The CDR3 loop spans 16 amino acids. Trimming cost V 3 bases and J 5 bases; bases outside gene matches: 13. The CDR3 loop is CASSSSFAGDAETQYF. CDR3 DNA: TGTGCCAGCAGCTCGAGTTTCGCGGGAGACGCGGAGACCCAGTACTTC.

The chain couples TRBV18 to TRBJ2-7; TRBD2 might be the D (6 bases). This CDR3 spans 15 amino acids. The germline CDR1 and CDR2 sequences are KGHSH and LQKENI. V lost 3 bases to trimming and J lost 2 bases, with 14 bases between them. The CDR3 DNA reads TGTGCCAGCTCACCCCCCCCCGGGGGAGCCTACGAGCAGTACTTC. As protein: CASSPPPGGAYEQYF.

The chain links TRBV10-2 to TRBJ2-7, with D maybe TRBD2 (6 bases). Trimming took off 9 bases at V and 6 bases at J, with 15 bases between the two ends. Germline values: CDR1 WSHSY, CDR2 SAAADI. This CDR3 has 12 amino acids. This CDR3 reads CASRPGAGEQYF. The CDR3 DNA reads as TGCGCCAGTAGGCCGGGAGCAGGCGAGCAGTACTTC.

J is TRBJ2-5 and V is TRBV5-1, with D tentatively TRBD2 (6 bases). The CDR3 has 14 residues. Germline V gene data show CDR1 as SGHRS and CDR2 as YFSETQ. The V and J ends lost 0 bases and 1 base respectively, with 7 bases between them. CDR3 coding DNA: TGCGCCAGCAGCTTGGGGGAGGCCCAAGAGACCCAGTACTTC. Translation: CASSLGEAQETQYF.

The CDR3 sequence: CASSSGLIYQPQHF. The CDR3 DNA is TGTGCCAGCAGTTCAGGATTAATTTATCAGCCCCAGCATTTT. This chain connects TRBV6-6 to TRBJ1-5; D gene unclear. Germline V gene lookup returns CDR1 MNHNY and CDR2 SVGAGI (reference sequence). The CDR3 covers 14 residues. V was trimmed by 4 bases and J by 5 bases, leaving 12 bases between them.

J is TRBJ2-7 and V is TRBV24-1; the D gene is possibly TRBD2 (6 bases). Germline V lookup: CDR1 KGHDR, CDR2 SFDVKD. V shed 0 bases and J shed 3 bases, with 11 bases lying between them. CDR3 length: 15 residues. For the CDR3, the DNA is TGTGCCACCAGTGATTTGGATAGGGGAGGCTACGAGCAGTACTTC. Translation gives CATSDLDRGGYEQYF.

The V and J genes are TRBV4-2 and TRBJ2-7; 8 positions match TRBD2. In germline, CDR1 is LGHNA, CDR2 YNFKEQ. The CDR3 loop spans 18 amino acids. The V segment lost 1 base and the J segment 1 base; nucleotides outside the gene matches: 12. Here the CDR3 DNA reads TGTGCCAGCAGCCAAGTTTCGGCTGAGATAGCGGGGTCCTACGAGCAGTACTTC. Amino acid sequence: CASSQVSAEIAGSYEQYF.

The chain joins TRBV5-1 to TRBJ1-3; D not certain. Germline-derived CDR1 and CDR2 are SGHRS and YFSETQ. Trimming pared 10 bases from V and 1 base from J, leaving 18 bases between. This CDR3 is built from 15 residues. This CDR3 reads CASMAWAMSGNTIYF. In DNA, the CDR3 is TGCGCCTCTATGGCATGGGCGATGTCTGGAAACACCATATATTTT.

CDR3 residues: CASSDSQGYQETQYF. The CDR3 DNA is TGTGCCAGTAGTGACTCACAGGGGTACCAAGAGACCCAGTACTTC. This chain links TRBV19 with TRBJ2-5; 7 positions match TRBD1. In germline, CDR1 is LNHDA, CDR2 SQIVND (reference sequence). The CDR3 extends over 15 amino acids. Trimming cost V 5 bases and J 0 bases; bases outside gene matches: 6.

V and J are TRBV11-2 and TRBJ2-3; 7 bases align to TRBD1. Germline values: CDR1 SGHAT, CDR2 FQNNGV. The CDR3 spans 15 residues. After removal of 5 bases from V and 2 bases from J, the junction contained 7 bases not matched to a gene. Here the CDR3 reads CASSNRDRLTDTQYF. The CDR3 nucleotides are TGTGCCAGCAGCAACCGGGACAGACTCACAGATACGCAGTATTTT.

The chain is built from TRBV10-3 and TRBJ1-2, with D maybe TRBD1 (5 bases). The V gene lost 10 bases and the J gene lost 8 bases, with 20 bases spanning the gap. This CDR3 spans 13 amino acids. Germline CDR1 reads ENHRY; CDR2 reads SYGVKD. CDR3 region: CAKNRQGSGGYTF. As DNA, the CDR3 is TGTGCCAAGAACCGGCAGGGCTCGGGCGGCTACACCTTC.

The chain uses TRBV5-4 and TRBJ2-2, with D tentatively TRBD2 (5 bases). Germline V CDR1 and CDR2: SGHNT, YYREEE (reference sequence). The V gene lost 2 bases and the J gene lost 0 bases, with 11 bases spanning the gap. The CDR3 has 16 amino acids. The CDR3 reads CASSLIAFANTGELFF. The CDR3 region has the DNA TGTGCCAGCAGCTTAATAGCGTTCGCGAACACCGGGGAGCTGTTTTTT.

The chain has TRBV5-6 and TRBJ1-2, with TRBD1 matching over 11 bases. After removal of 3 bases from V and 4 bases from J, the junction contained 5 bases not matched to a gene. The CDR3 has 15 amino acids. Germline CDR1 reads SGHDT; CDR2 reads YYEEEE. CDR3 in DNA: TGTGCCAGCAGCTGGGGACAGGGGGAGTTCTATGGCTACACCTTC. Translation: CASSWGQGEFYGYTF.

The chain recombines TRBV29-1 with TRBJ2-5; possible D gene TRBD2, 7 bases. This CDR3 has 14 residues. Germline-derived CDR1 and CDR2 are SQVTM and ANQGSEA. With 0 bases removed from V and 5 bases from J, the gap between germline ends came to 13 bases. The CDR3 nucleotides read TGCAGCGTTGAAGATCGCGGGGGCAGTGAGACCCAGTACTTC. Translation gives CSVEDRGGSETQYF.

The V gene is TRBV19, the J gene TRBJ2-3, with 7 bases matching TRBD2. Germline CDR1 LNHDA, CDR2 SQIVND (reference sequence). With V trimmed by 3 bases and J by 0 bases, 9 bases remained unmatched. The CDR3 is 17 amino acids. Here the CDR3 reads CASSIRKREPSTDTQYF. CDR3 bases: TGTGCCAGTAGTATCCGGAAGCGGGAACCCAGCACAGATACGCAGTATTTT.

The rearrangement uses TRBV6-5 and TRBJ1-2, with D possibly being TRBD1 (6 bases). Trimming took 4 bases from V and 3 from J, leaving 9 bases between them. The CDR3 extends over 13 amino acids. In germline, CDR1 is MNHEY, CDR2 SVGAGI. CDR3 in DNA: TGTGCCAGCAGTTCCAGGGGTCACTATGGCTACACCTTC. Amino acid sequence: CASSSRGHYGYTF.

The V gene is TRBV5-5, the J gene TRBJ2-7; TRBD1 aligns across 8 bases. V was pared by 4 bases and J by 4 bases, with 7 bases of the junction left unmatched. The CDR3 runs to 14 residues. Germline V gives CDR1 SGHKS, CDR2 YYEKEE (reference sequence). The CDR3 DNA follows: TGTGCCAGCAGCCCGGGACAGGCGGAGTACGAGCAGTACTTC. This translates into CASSPGQAEYEQYF. Filled out from reference TRBV5-5 and TRBJ2-7, the complete variable domain reads DAGVTQSPTHLIKTRGQQVTLRCSPISGHKSVSWYQQVLGQGPQFIFQYYEKEERGRGNFPDRFSARQFPNYSSELNVNALLLGDSALYLCASSPGQAEYEQYFGPGTRLTVT.

The rearrangement joins TRBV4-3 to TRBJ1-1; 10 nucleotides match TRBD1. The CDR3 length is 15 residues. The junction had 5 bases not matched to a gene; V was cut back by 3 bases and J by 4 bases. In germline, CDR1 is LGHNA, CDR2 YSLEER. The CDR3 reads CASSHGGQGSTEAFF. CDR3 DNA: TGCGCCAGCAGCCATGGGGGACAGGGGAGCACTGAAGCTTTCTTT.

The chain is built from TRBV11-3 and TRBJ2-7; D call uncertain. The CDR3 is 14 amino acids. Germline V gene data show CDR1 as SGHNT and CDR2 as YENEEA. Between the trimmed V and J ends, which lost 1 base and 2 bases, there was a span of 9 bases. The CDR3 loop reads CASSLVAITYEQYF. CDR3 in DNA: TGTGCCAGCAGCTTAGTCGCGATAACCTACGAGCAGTACTTC.

The chain carries TRBV29-1 and TRBJ2-7, with 8 bases lining up with TRBD1. CDR1 is SQVTM, CDR2 ANQGSEA, per germline. The CDR3 sequence is 14 residues long. Germline trimming cut 6 bases from V and 2 bases from J; bases unmatched to any gene: 9. CDR3 in DNA: TGCAGCGTGACAACGGGACAGGTCCCCTACGAGCAGTACTTC. This sequence encodes CSVTTGQVPYEQYF.

This clone showed up just a few times. This chain links TRBV2 with TRBJ2-5; D is possibly TRBD1 (6 bases). This CDR3 comprises 13 residues. V was cut by 9 bases and J by 2 bases, with 13 bases left in between. Germline loops: CDR1 SNHLY, CDR2 FYNNEI. As DNA, the CDR3 is TGTGCCAGTCGGGCAGGGGCGCAAGAGACCCAGTACTTC. Protein product: CASRAGAQETQYF. Supplemented by reference TRBV2 and TRBJ2-5, the full variable domain reads EPEVTQTPSHQVTQMGQEVILRCVPISNHLYFYWYRQILGQKVEFLVSFYNNEISEKSEIFDDQFSVERPDGSNFTLKIRSTKLEDSAMYFCASRAGAQETQYFGPGTRLLVL.

The V call is TRBV5-4, the J call TRBJ1-1; D remains unclear. V was clipped by 1 base and J by 5 bases, with 15 bases between them. The CDR3 has 15 amino acids. Germline loops: CDR1 SGHNT, CDR2 YYREEE (reference sequence). In DNA, the CDR3 is TGTGCCAGCAGCTTGACGGACGGCCCGGGAACTGAAGCTTTCTTT. It translates to CASSLTDGPGTEAFF.

The chain is built from TRBV19 and TRBJ1-2; D possibly corresponds to TRBD1 (5 bases). With 5 bases removed from V and 5 bases from J, the gap between germline ends came to 18 bases. The germline V gene has CDR1 LNHDA and CDR2 SQIVND (reference sequence). The CDR3 is 15 amino acids. The CDR3 sequence is CASSPGPSRRYGYTF. In nucleotides, the CDR3 is TGTGCCAGTAGTCCAGGGCCCTCCAGGCGTTATGGCTACACCTTC.

The V gene is TRBV13, the J gene TRBJ2-7, with D perhaps TRBD2 (6 bases). Trimming cost V 6 bases and J 4 bases, with 16 bases left between them. The CDR3 runs 14 residues. Germline values: CDR1 PRHDT, CDR2 FYEKMQ (reference sequence). CDR3 amino acids: CASRLRGESYEQYF. The DNA for the CDR3 is TGTGCCAGCAGGTTGCGGGGTGAGAGTTACGAGCAGTACTTC. Based on the CDR3 plus reference TRBV13 and TRBJ2-7, the full variable domain is AAGVIQSPRHLIKEKRETATLKCYPIPRHDTVYWYQQGPGQDPQFLISFYEKMQSDKGSIPDRFSAQQFSDYHSELNMSSLELGDSALYFCASRLRGESYEQYFGPGTRLTVT.